This TCR beta chain was sequenced for a study of somatic mutations in cytotoxic T cells in rheumatoid arthritis. Some clones are missing from TCRdb's copy, which holds only in-frame ones; the method was immunoSEQ multiplex PCR. The sample contains 15,000 to 20,000 clones, around 84% of which appear only once. The junction had 14 bases not matched to a gene; V was cut back by 3 bases and J by 6 bases. The germline V gene has CDR1 SGDLS and CDR2 YYNGEE. CDR3 length: 16 amino acids. This receptor was taken from a woman aged 35 to 49 with rheumatoid arthritis. The gene calls are TRBV9 and TRBJ1-2, with 7 bases identical to TRBD1. Sequencing used CD8+ T cells sorted from blood. CDR3: CASSGETGRGVNGYTF. The CDR3 nucleotides are TGTGCCAGCAGCGGAGAGACAGGGAGAGGAGTTAATGGCTACACCTTC.